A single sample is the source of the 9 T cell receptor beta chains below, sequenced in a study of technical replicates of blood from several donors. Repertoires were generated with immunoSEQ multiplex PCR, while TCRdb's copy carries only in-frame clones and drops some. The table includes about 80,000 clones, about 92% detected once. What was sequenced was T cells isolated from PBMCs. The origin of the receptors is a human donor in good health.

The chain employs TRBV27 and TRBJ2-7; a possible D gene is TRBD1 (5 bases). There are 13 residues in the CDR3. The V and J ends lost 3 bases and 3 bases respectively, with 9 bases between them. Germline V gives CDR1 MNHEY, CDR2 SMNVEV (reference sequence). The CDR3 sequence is CASSFQGLYEQYF. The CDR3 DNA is TGTGCCAGCAGTTTCCAGGGCCTCTACGAGCAGTACTTC.

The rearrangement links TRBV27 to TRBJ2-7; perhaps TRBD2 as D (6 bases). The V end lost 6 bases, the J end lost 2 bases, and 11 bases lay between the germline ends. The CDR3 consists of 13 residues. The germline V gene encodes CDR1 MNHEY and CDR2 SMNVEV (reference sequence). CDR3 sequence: CASRATSAYEQYF. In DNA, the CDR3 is TGTGCCAGCAGGGCGACTAGTGCCTACGAGCAGTACTTC.

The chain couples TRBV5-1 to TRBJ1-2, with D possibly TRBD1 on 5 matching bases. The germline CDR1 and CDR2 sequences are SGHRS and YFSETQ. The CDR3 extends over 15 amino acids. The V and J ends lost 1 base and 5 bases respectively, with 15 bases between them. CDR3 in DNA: TGCGCCAGCAGCTTGACTGGCGGGACGGCTTATGGCTACACCTTC. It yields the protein CASSLTGGTAYGYTF.

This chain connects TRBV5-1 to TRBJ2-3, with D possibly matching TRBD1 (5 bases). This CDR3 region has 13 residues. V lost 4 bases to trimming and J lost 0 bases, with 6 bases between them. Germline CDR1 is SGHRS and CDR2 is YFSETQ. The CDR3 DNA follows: TGCGCCAGCAGCACAGGAAGCACAGATACGCAGTATTTT. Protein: CASSTGSTDTQYF.

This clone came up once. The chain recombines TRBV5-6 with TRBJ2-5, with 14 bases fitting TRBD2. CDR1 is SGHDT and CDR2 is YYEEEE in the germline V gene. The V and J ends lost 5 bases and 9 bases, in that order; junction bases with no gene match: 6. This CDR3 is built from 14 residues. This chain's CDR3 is CASRQGLAGVAQYF. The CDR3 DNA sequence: TGTGCCAGCAGGCAGGGACTAGCGGGAGTTGCCCAGTACTTC.

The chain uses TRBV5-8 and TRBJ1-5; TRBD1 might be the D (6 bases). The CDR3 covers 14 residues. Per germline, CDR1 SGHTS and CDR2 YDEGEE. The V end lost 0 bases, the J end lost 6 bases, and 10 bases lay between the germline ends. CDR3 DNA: TGTGCCAGCAGCTTGGCAGGGGCGATTCAGCCCCAGCATTTT. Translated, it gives CASSLAGAIQPQHF.

The DNA for the CDR3 is TGTGCCAGCAGCTTTGGACTAGCGGGAGAATCCACAGATACGCAGTATTTT. Translated, it gives CASSFGLAGESTDTQYF. This rearrangement joins TRBV13 to TRBJ2-3, with 13 bases lining up with TRBD2. This CDR3 is 17 amino acids long. With 3 bases clipped from V and 2 bases from J, the junction kept 5 bases outside the gene matches. Germline V gene data show CDR1 as PRHDT and CDR2 as FYEKMQ (reference sequence).

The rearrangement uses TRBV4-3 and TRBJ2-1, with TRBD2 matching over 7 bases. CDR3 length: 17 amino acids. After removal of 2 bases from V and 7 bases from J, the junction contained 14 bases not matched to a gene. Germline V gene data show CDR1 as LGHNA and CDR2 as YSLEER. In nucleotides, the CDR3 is TGCGCCAGCAGCCAAAGAAGCGCCAGCGGGAAACGAAATGAGCAGTTCTTC. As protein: CASSQRSASGKRNEQFF.

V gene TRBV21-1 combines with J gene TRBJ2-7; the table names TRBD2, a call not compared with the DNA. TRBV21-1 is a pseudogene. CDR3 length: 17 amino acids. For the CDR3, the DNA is TGTGCCAGCAGCAAAATGAGGCTAGCGGGAGCACGGTACGAGCAGTACTTC. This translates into CASSKMRLAGARYEQYF.